This TCR beta chain was sequenced in a study of regulatory T cells in long-lasting Graves disease. The overall study: For a period under 3 months, newly diagnosed Graves' patients had taken antithyroid drugs. Study-wide results and caveats: The sample size was small, and this may have reduced accuracy.

The CDR3 contains 14 residues. The V gene's germline CDR1 is SGHAT and CDR2 FQNNGV. V was cut by 0 bases and J by 6 bases, with 10 bases left in between. Construction of the TCR beta libraries employed iRepertoire HTBI primers in conjunction with Arm-PCR of CDR3 regions. Via MiXCR, TCRdb re-called the multiplex PCR reads, giving one row per CDR3 protein. The sample lists fewer than 500,000 distinct CDR3 sequences; 15% to 20% were seen once. Specified time point: newly diagnosed GD, antithyroid drugs for less than 3 months. PBMCs were the source of the RNA used for TCR sequencing. This clonotype showed up many times. Its antigen is still unknown. The same sample was also used in a study of T cells in Graves' hyperthyroidism and ophthalmopathy.

This sequence originates from a man in his forties or fifties with Graves disease. The chain has TRBV11-2 and TRBJ2-3; D is uncertain. The starting material was peripheral blood mononuclear cells (PBMCs), obtained at new diagnosis, from a patient treated with antithyroid drugs. CDR3 nucleotide sequence: TGTGCCAGCAGCTTAGATTCACCCGGGGATACGCAGTATTTT. Protein sequence: CASSLDSPGDTQYF.